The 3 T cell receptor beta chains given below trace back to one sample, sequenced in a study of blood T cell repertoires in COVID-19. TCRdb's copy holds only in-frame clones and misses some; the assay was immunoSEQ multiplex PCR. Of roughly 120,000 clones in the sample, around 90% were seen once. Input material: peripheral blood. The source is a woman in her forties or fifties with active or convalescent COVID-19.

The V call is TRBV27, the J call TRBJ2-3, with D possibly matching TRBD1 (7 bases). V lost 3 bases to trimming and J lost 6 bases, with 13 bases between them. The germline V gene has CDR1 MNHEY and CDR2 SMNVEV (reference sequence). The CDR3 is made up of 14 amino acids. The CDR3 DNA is TGTGCCAGCAGTTTGTGGAGGGGGCGCGATACGCAGTATTTT. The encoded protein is CASSLWRGRDTQYF.

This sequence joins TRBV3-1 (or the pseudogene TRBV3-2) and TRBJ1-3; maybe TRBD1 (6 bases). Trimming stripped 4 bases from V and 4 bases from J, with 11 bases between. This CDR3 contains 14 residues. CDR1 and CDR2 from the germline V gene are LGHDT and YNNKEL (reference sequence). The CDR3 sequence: CASSLGQLGNTIYF. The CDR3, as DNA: TGTGCCAGCAGCCTCGGACAGCTGGGAAACACCATATATTTT.

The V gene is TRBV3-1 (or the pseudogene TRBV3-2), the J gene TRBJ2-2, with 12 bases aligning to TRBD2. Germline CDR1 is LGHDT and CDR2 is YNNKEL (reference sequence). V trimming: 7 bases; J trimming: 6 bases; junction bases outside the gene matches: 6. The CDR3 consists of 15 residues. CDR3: CASTTRLAGAGELFF. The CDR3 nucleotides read TGTGCCAGCACCACTAGACTAGCGGGAGCCGGGGAGCTGTTTTTT.